The rows below give T cell receptor beta chains drawn from one sample of a study of blood T cells in healthy people across ages. TCRdb ran MiXCR on the 5' RACE reads and lists one entry per CDR3 protein. The table includes 550,000 to 600,000 distinct CDR3 sequences, 25% to 30% detected once. Sequenced material: blood. Source of these receptors: a woman aged 70-85 years in good health. The CDR3 runs from the conserved cysteine through the conserved F or W.

TRBJ1-5	TRBV10-3	CAVRQGASQPQHF
TRBJ2-5	TRBV15	CATQQSQGRETQYF
TRBJ2-3	TRBV7-2	CASSSRGPSTDTQYF
TRBJ2-5	TRBV6-2/TRBV6-3	CASVRGGTQETQYF
TRBJ1-1	TRBV11-3	CASSLERGILNTEAFF
TRBJ1-1	TRBV20-1	CGGRGYTEAFF
TRBJ2-1	TRBV20-1	CSARYSSGESYNEQFF
TRBJ2-3	TRBV6-1	CASSSQRATDTQYF
TRBJ1-1	TRBV29-1	CSVWNRDTEASF
TRBJ2-2	TRBV7-3	CASSLLGSGTGELFF
TRBJ1-1	TRBV20-1	CSARDPGQIYTEAFF
TRBJ1-3	TRBV15	CATSLFRGGAGNTIYF
TRBJ1-2	TRBV7-9	CASSPRQGGAGYTF
TRBJ2-1	TRBV6-2/TRBV6-3	CASGLAGGTNEQFF
TRBJ2-1	TRBV5-1	CASSFTQGPNEQFF
TRBJ2-3	TRBV5-1	CASSFLGTTDTQYF
TRBJ2-7	TRBV7-2	CASSLPGGEQYF
TRBJ2-1	TRBV29-1	CSATGNYNEQFF
TRBJ2-7	TRBV4-2	CASSAIAGGDEQYF
TRBJ1-1	TRBV12-3/TRBV12-4	CASSLARGDETEAFF
TRBJ2-2	TRBV4-3	CASSQDLSLANTGELFF
TRBJ1-3	TRBV20-1	CSASRTASGNTIYF